The 11 T cell receptor beta chains below were found in one sample sequenced in a study of early T cells in non-severe SARS-CoV-2 infection (dated by TCRdb to the early 2020s). The method behind the library was 5' RACE. Sequencing used a NextSeq 500. Clones were called with MiXCR by TCRdb after fastp trimmed the public reads at Q25, and only in-frame beta chains were retained. Identical CDR3 proteins give one entry, which carries the most common genes and DNA. The sample table contains 55,000 to 75,000 distinct CDR3 sequences; only one count was recorded for 9% to 15% of them. The ten largest clones take up 3.5% to 4.5% of the sample. Input material: whole blood. The receptors come from an adult who was a healthcare worker with PCR-confirmed SARS-CoV-2 infection or an uninfected control (not recorded which).

This clonotype appeared a few times. The V gene is TRBV27, the J gene TRBJ1-5; unclear D gene. Per germline, CDR1 MNHEY and CDR2 SMNVEV (reference sequence). V gave up 6 bases and J gave up 4 bases, with 16 bases separating them. This CDR3 contains 15 residues. CDR3 bases: TGTGCCAGCAGCTCCCGTCCTATGGGGAATCAGCCCCAGCATTTT. This codes for CASSSRPMGNQPQHF.

There are many counts of this clonotype. As DNA, the CDR3 is TGTGCCAGCAGCCTTCTCCGGGACAGCTACAATGAGCAGTTCTTC. Amino acids: CASSLLRDSYNEQFF. The genes are TRBV3-1 and TRBJ2-1; TRBD1 matches 7 bases. The CDR3 consists of 15 residues. Trimming removed 4 bases from V and 3 bases from J; junction bases left unmatched: 6. Per germline, CDR1 LGHDT and CDR2 YNNKEL (reference sequence).

V usage is TRBV29-1 and J usage is TRBJ2-1; D gene unclear. Germline CDR1 and CDR2: SQVTM and ANQGSEA. The V end was cut by 5 bases, the J end by 0 bases, with 11 bases between. This CDR3 spans 14 amino acids. The CDR3 nucleotides are TGCAGCGTTTATCTTCGCCCCTCCTACAATGAGCAGTTCTTC. This gives the protein CSVYLRPSYNEQFF.

V and J are TRBV30 and TRBJ2-2, with D tentatively TRBD2 (5 bases). In germline, CDR1 is GTSNPN, CDR2 SVGIG (reference sequence). The CDR3 is 14 amino acids. V lost 5 bases and J lost 3, with 13 bases in between. CDR3 protein: CAWLATRDTGELFF. CDR3 sequence (DNA): TGTGCCTGGTTAGCGACGAGGGACACCGGGGAGCTGTTTTTT.

This clonotype was observed a handful of times. This CDR3 is CSVTGGQANEKLFF. The CDR3 DNA is TGCAGCGTTACAGGGGGCCAAGCTAATGAAAAACTGTTTTTT. The chain uses TRBV29-1 and TRBJ1-4; 9 bases are a match to TRBD1. CDR3 length: 14 residues. Germline CDR1 reads SQVTM; CDR2 reads ANQGSEA. J gave up 3 bases and V 5 bases, and 4 bases lay outside the gene matches.

Only a few counts were recorded for this clonotype. The chain is built from TRBV5-5 and TRBJ2-1; TRBD1 matches 7 bases. The ends lost 4 bases at V and 2 bases at J; junction bases unmatched: 6. The germline V gene encodes CDR1 SGHKS and CDR2 YYEKEE (reference sequence). There are 15 residues in the CDR3. As DNA, the CDR3 is TGTGCCAGCAGCCCATACAGGGGACCCTACAATGAGCAGTTCTTC. Translated, it gives CASSPYRGPYNEQFF.

At least ten counts were recorded for this clonotype. The chain carries TRBV7-9 and TRBJ2-7; 10 positions agree with TRBD1. Germline V gene lookup returns CDR1 SEHNR and CDR2 FQNEAQ (reference sequence). The CDR3 length is 15 residues. The junction had 10 bases not matched to a gene; V was cut back by 4 bases and J by 7 bases. The CDR3: CASSSRGTGVREQYF. The CDR3 DNA reads as TGTGCCAGCAGCTCGAGGGGGACAGGGGTGAGGGAGCAGTACTTC.

The CDR3 DNA follows: TGTGCCACCAGCAGAACGCCTAGCGGTAACACCGGGGAGCTGTTTTTT. It is translated as CATSRTPSGNTGELFF. The J gene is TRBJ2-2, the V gene TRBV15; 7 nucleotides match TRBD2. J gave up 2 bases and V 2 bases, and 5 bases lay outside the gene matches. CDR1 and CDR2 (germline): LNHNV, YYDKDF (reference sequence). The CDR3 is 16 residues long.

This clonotype appeared many times. The V call is TRBV20-1, the J call TRBJ2-3; D is possibly TRBD1 (5 bases). Germline-derived CDR1 and CDR2 are DFQATT and SNEGSKA (reference sequence). The CDR3 loop spans 15 amino acids. Trimming shortened V by 5 bases and J by 2 bases, and 17 bases separated the two germline ends. The CDR3 nucleotides are TGCAGTGCTGAAAGCGTACAGGATCCCACAGATACGCAGTATTTT. It specifies CSAESVQDPTDTQYF.

The table lists this clonotype with a few counts. V usage is TRBV30 and J usage is TRBJ2-2, with a weak D call TRBD1 (6 bases). With 5 bases removed from V and 1 base from J, the gap between germline ends came to 8 bases. CDR1 and CDR2 from the germline V gene are GTSNPN and SVGIG (reference sequence). CDR3 size: 13 residues. In DNA, the CDR3 is TGTGCCTGGGGACAGCGGAACACCGGGGAGCTGTTTTTT. It codes for CAWGQRNTGELFF.

At least ten counts were recorded for this clonotype. This chain links TRBV28 with TRBJ1-1; D gene ambiguous. CDR3 length: 15 residues. Germline assignment: CDR1 MDHEN and CDR2 SYDVKM. Trimming stripped 7 bases from V and 5 bases from J, with 20 bases between. CDR3 loop: CASKVEGSPRTEAFF. In nucleotides, the CDR3 is TGTGCCAGCAAAGTAGAAGGCTCTCCCAGGACTGAAGCTTTCTTT.